This T cell receptor beta chain comes out of a study of blood T cells in healthy people across ages. A sample-barcoded 5' primer and a J-beta primer mix were used in a second PCR of roughly 6 to 11 cycles. Researchers report that a template-switch adaptor with 12 random nucleotides tagged each cDNA molecule. TCRdb fed the 5' RACE reads into MiXCR, producing one record per CDR3 protein. The sample has hundreds of thousands of distinct CDR3 sequences, around 31% seen once; the top ten hold approximately 15%. Donors ranged from about 6 to 90 years old and were healthy Caucasians in Russia. Donors each provided around 9 milliliters of peripheral blood. Input material: blood. The receptor's source is a woman of 80 years or more in good health.

The CDR3 is CASSLVAGVSGANVLTF. CDR3 coding DNA: TGTGCCAGCAGTTTAGTCGCGGGGGTCTCTGGGGCCAACGTCCTGACTTTC. The chain links TRBV12-3 or TRBV12-4 to TRBJ2-6; 7 nucleotides match TRBD2. This CDR3 is built from 17 residues. V shed 1 base, J shed 0 bases, and the junction held 3 bases outside the gene matches.